This record concerns one T cell receptor beta chain sequence. Its antigen is as yet unknown. This entry comes from a study of identical twins. Study-wide findings and caveats: Models came in too low on out-of-frame TCR alpha sharing in monozygotic twins. Carriage of fewer insertions was seen in abundant cord blood beta clonotypes, whereas memory repertoires showed none.

The CDR3 runs 15 residues. Germline trimming cut 4 bases from V and 5 bases from J; bases unmatched to any gene: 7. CDR1 is SEHNR, CDR2 FQNEAQ, per germline (reference sequence). MiXCR, run by TCRdb on the 5' RACE reads, gives a single entry per CDR3 protein. The top ten clones hold around 1.6% of a sample with 700,000 to 950,000 distinct CDR3 sequences, 12% of them seen once. Separately, the same data were catalogued under a study of yellow fever vaccine responses in identical twins.

The chain is built from TRBV7-9 and TRBJ2-1; the match to TRBD1 covers 8 bases. Sequencing was done on a sample of PBMCs. The sequence was collected from a woman under 30 in good health. The CDR3 DNA follows: TGTGCCAGCAGCTCTGACAGGGGTCGGCACAATGAGCAGTTCTTC. This translates into CASSSDRGRHNEQFF.